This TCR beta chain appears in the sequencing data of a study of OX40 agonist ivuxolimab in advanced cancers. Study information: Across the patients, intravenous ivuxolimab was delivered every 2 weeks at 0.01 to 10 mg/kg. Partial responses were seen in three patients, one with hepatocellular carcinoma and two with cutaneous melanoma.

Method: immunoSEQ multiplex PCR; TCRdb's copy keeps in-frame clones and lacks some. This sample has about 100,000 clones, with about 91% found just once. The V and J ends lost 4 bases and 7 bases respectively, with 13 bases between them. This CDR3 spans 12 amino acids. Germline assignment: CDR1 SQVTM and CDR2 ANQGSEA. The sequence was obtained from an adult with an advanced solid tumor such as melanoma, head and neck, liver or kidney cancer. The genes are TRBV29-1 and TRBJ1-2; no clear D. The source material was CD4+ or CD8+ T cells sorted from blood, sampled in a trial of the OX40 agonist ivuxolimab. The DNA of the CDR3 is TGCAGCGTTGTGAAGTGGCAAACTGGCTACACCTTC. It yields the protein CSVVKWQTGYTF.